The clone carrying this T cell receptor beta chain was detected only a few times. Its antigen is unknown. This record comes from a study of vaccination and CD4 T cells after COVID-19. The V end lost 0 bases, the J end lost 0 bases, and 9 bases lay between the germline ends. This CDR3 comprises 17 residues. From germline, CDR1 is SNHLY and CDR2 FYNNEI. The Oncomine TCR Beta short-read assay generated sequence data from the DNA of cultured CD4+ T cells. TCRdb independently ran MiXCR on the PCR reads; one entry per CDR3 protein. The sample contains about 21,000 distinct CDR3 sequences, roughly two fifths of which appear only once. The treatment was: roughly 10-day PBMC culture with coronavirus spike peptide pools or control peptides (ViraFEST assay).

This receptor was identified in a human donor who had recovered from COVID-19. The chain joins TRBV2 to TRBJ2-6; the D is unclear. The input for sequencing was CD4+ T cells from blood, cultured in vitro, taken before SARS-CoV-2 vaccination. The CDR3 DNA reads TGTGCCAGCAGTGAAGCCAGACCGAGCTCTGGGGCCAACGTCCTGACTTTC. Translating gives CASSEARPSSGANVLTF.